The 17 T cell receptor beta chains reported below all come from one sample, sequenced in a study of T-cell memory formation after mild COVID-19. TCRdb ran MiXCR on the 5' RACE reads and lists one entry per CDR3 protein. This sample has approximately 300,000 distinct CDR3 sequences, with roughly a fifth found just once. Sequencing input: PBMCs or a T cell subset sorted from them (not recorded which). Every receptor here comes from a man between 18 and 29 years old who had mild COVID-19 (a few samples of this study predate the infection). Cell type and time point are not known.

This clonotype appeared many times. The CDR3 nucleotides read TGTGCCATCACCCCAGGGGACAGTCTCGGCCCCTACGAGCAGTACTTC. Translated: CAITPGDSLGPYEQYF. The chain has TRBV10-3 and TRBJ2-7; TRBD1 matches at 7 bases. Germline CDR1 and CDR2: ENHRY and SYGVKD. J lost 2 bases, V lost 7 bases, and 14 bases had no gene match. This CDR3 is 16 amino acids long.

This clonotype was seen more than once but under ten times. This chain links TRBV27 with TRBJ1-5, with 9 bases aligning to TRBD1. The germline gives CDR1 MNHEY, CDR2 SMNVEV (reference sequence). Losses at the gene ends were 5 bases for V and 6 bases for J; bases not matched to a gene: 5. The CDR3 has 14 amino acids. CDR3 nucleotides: TGTGCCAGCAGTCCCGGGACAGGGTTTCAGCCCCAGCATTTT. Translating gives CASSPGTGFQPQHF.

The CDR3 DNA reads TGCAGTGCTACAGACAGGGCGTACGGCTACACCTTC. It is translated as CSATDRAYGYTF. The rearrangement joins TRBV20-1 to TRBJ1-2; 7 positions agree with TRBD1. Trimming cost V 4 bases and J 8 bases; bases outside gene matches: 7. This CDR3 region has 12 residues. Germline CDR1 reads DFQATT; CDR2 reads SNEGSKA (reference sequence).

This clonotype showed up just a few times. CDR3 bases: TGTGCCAGCGGGCGGGACCCCACAGATACGCAGTATTTT. Its protein product is CASGRDPTDTQYF. This chain links TRBV7-3 with TRBJ2-3; maybe TRBD2 (6 bases). The CDR3 consists of 13 residues. Germline CDR1 is SGHTA and CDR2 is FQGTGA. Trimming took off 8 bases at V and 2 bases at J, with 11 bases between the two ends.

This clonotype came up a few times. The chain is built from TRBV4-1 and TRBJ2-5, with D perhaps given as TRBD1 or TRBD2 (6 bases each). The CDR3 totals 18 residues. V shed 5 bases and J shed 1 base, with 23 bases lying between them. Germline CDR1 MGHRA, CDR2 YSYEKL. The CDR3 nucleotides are TGCGCCAGCAGCTCCGGGACACTAGCTGGTCGGATCCAAGAGACCCAGTACTTC. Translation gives CASSSGTLAGRIQETQYF.

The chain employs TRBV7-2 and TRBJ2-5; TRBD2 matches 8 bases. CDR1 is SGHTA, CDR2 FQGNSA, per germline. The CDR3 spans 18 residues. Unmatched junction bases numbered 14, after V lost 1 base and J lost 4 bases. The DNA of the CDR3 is TGTGCCAGCAGCTTAGACGTCGTAAGCGGGGGATTACGAGAGACCCAGTACTTC. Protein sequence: CASSLDVVSGGLRETQYF.

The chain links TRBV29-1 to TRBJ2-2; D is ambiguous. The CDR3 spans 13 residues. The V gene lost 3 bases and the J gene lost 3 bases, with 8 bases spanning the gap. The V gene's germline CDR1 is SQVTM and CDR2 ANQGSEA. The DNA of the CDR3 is TGCAGCGTTGAGGAGCAGGACACCGGGGAGCTGTTTTTT. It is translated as CSVEEQDTGELFF.

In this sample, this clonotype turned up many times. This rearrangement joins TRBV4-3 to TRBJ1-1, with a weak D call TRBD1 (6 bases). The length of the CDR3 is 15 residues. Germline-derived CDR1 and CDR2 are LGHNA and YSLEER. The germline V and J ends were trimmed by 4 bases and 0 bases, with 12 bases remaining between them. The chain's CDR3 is CASSRHRDVNTEAFF. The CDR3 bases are TGCGCCAGCAGCCGTCACAGGGATGTGAACACTGAAGCTTTCTTT.

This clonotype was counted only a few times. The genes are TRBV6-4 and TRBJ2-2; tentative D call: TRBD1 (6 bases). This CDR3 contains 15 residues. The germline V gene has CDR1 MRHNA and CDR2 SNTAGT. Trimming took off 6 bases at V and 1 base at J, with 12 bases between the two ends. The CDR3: CASSRTDMNTGELFF. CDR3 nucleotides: TGTGCCAGCAGCCGGACAGACATGAACACCGGGGAGCTGTTTTTT.

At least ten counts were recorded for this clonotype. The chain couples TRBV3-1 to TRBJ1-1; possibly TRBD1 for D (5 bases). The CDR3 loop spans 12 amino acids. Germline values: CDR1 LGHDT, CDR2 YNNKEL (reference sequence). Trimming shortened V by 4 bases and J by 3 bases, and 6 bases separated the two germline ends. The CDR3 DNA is TGTGCCAGCAGCCGGGGGGACACTGAAGCTTTCTTT. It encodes CASSRGDTEAFF. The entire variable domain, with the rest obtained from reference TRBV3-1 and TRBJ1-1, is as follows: DTAVSQTPKYLVTQMGNDKSIKCEQNLGHDTMYWYKQDSKKFLKIMFSYNNKELIINETVPNRFSPKSPDKAHLNLHINSLELGDSAVYFCASSRGDTEAFFGQGTRLTVV.

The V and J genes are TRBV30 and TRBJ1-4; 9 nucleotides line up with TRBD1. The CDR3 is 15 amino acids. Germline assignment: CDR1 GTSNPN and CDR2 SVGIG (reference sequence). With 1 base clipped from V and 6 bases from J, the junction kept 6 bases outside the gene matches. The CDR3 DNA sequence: TGTGCCTGGAGTGGTTTACAGGGGGCGTATGAAAAACTGTTTTTT. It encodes CAWSGLQGAYEKLFF. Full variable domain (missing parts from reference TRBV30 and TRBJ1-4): SQTIHQWPATLVQPVGSPLSLECTVEGTSNPNLYWYRQAAGRGLQLLFYSVGIGQISSEVPQNLSASRPQDRQFILSSKKLLLSDSGFYLCAWSGLQGAYEKLFFGSGTQLSVL.

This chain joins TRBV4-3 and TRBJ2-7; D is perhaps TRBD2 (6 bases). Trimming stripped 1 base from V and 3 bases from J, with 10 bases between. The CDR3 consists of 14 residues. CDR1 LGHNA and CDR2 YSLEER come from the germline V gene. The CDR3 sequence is CASSQANSGYEQYF. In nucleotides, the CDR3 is TGCGCCAGCAGCCAAGCGAATAGCGGCTACGAGCAGTACTTC.

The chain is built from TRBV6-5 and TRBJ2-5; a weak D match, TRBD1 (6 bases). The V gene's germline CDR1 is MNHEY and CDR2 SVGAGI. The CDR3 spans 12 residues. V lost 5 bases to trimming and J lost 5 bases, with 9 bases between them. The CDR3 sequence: CASSVQGETQYF. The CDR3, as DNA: TGTGCCAGCAGTGTACAGGGCGAGACCCAGTACTTC.

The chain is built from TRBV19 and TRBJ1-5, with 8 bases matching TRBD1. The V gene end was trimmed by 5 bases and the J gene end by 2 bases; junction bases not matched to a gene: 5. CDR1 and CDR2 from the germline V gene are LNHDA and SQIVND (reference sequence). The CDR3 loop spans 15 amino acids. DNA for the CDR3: TGTGCCAGTAGTCCCTCGACAGGGGGCAATCAGCCCCAGCATTTT. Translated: CASSPSTGGNQPQHF.

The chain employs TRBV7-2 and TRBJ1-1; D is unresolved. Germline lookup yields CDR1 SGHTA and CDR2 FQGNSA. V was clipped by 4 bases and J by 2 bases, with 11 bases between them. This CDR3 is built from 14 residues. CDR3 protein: CASSSTVSNTEAFF. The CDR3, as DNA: TGTGCCAGCAGCTCAACGGTCAGCAACACTGAAGCTTTCTTT. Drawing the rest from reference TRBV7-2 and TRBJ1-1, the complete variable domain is GAGVSQSPSNKVTEKGKDVELRCDPISGHTALYWYRQSLGQGLEFLIYFQGNSAPDKSGLPSDRFSAERTGGSVSTLTIQRTQQEDSAVYLCASSSTVSNTEAFFGQGTRLTVV.

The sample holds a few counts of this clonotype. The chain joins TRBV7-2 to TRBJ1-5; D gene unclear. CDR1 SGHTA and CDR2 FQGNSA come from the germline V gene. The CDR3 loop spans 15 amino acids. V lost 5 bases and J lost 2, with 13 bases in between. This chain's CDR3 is CASSPNSGGNQPQHF. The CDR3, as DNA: TGTGCCAGCAGCCCAAACAGCGGGGGCAATCAGCCCCAGCATTTT.

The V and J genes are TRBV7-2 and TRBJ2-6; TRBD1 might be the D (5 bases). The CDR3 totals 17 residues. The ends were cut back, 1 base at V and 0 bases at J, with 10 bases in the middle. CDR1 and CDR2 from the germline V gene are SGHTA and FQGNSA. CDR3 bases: TGTGCCAGCAGCTTAGGGGGCGCAAGCTCTGGGGCCAACGTCCTGACTTTC. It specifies CASSLGGASSGANVLTF.